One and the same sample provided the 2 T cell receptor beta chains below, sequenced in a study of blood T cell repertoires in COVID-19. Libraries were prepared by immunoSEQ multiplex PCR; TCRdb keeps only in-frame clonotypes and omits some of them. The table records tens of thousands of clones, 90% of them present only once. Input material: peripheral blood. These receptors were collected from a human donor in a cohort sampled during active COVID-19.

The chain's CDR3 is CASSQGDRGYEQYF. DNA for the CDR3: TGTGCCAGCAGCCAAGGAGACAGGGGCTACGAGCAGTACTTC. This chain uses TRBV4-2 with TRBJ2-7, with 8 bases fitting TRBD1. J lost 3 bases, V lost 1 base, and 2 bases had no gene match. CDR1 and CDR2 from the germline V gene are LGHNA and YNFKEQ. This CDR3 region has 14 residues.

CDR3 amino acids: CASSIVGLSYNEQFF. The CDR3, as DNA: TGTGCCAGTAGTATAGTGGGACTTTCCTACAATGAGCAGTTCTTC. This chain uses TRBV19 with TRBJ2-1; D is perhaps TRBD2 (6 bases). The CDR3 sequence is 15 residues long. CDR1 is LNHDA, CDR2 SQIVND, per germline (reference sequence). The V and J ends lost 1 base and 1 base respectively, with 8 bases between them.